Here is one T cell receptor beta chain with its context. One end of the junction varies from germline; a read error may be responsible. These data are taken from a study of CD8 T cells in Susac syndrome. Reverse transcription of about 0.5 to 1 ug RNA was carried out with random hexamers. One entry per CDR3 protein, called by TCRdb with MiXCR from the immunoSEQ multiplex PCR reads. This table has roughly 110,000 distinct CDR3 sequences, 92% appearing once. The CDR3 covers 16 residues. Per the germline V gene, CDR1 is MNHNS and CDR2 is SASEGT. The individuals used as controls were healthy donors who had been matched for both age and sex.

The source material was CD4+ T cells from PBMCs. The chain combines TRBV6-1 with TRBJ2-1; 7 bases match TRBD1. The origin of this receptor is a human donor in good health. The CDR3 DNA reads as TGTGCCAGCAGGGAAGGGGGCGTCCACCTCTACAATGAGCAGTTCTTC. Its protein product is CASREGGVHLYNEQFF.